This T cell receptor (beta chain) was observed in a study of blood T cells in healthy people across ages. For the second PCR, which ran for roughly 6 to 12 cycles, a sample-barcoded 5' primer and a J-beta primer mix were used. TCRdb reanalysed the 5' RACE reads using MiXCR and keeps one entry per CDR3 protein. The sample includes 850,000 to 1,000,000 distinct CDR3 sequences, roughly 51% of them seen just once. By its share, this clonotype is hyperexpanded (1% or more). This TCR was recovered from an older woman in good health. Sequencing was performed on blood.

CDR3: CASSSWSGYNEQFF. In nucleotides, the CDR3 is TGCGCCAGCAGCTCCTGGAGCGGATACAATGAGCAGTTCTTC. The V call is TRBV5-1, the J call TRBJ2-1, with TRBD2 as a possible D gene (5 bases). Germline CDR1 SGHRS, CDR2 YFSETQ. The CDR3 consists of 14 residues. With 3 bases removed from V and 4 bases from J, the gap between germline ends came to 11 bases.